This T cell receptor beta chain was identified in a study of tumor-infiltrating lymphocytes in primary liver carcinoma. This clonotype was counted many times. Per the germline V gene, CDR1 is ENHRY and CDR2 is SYGVKD. V was clipped by 3 bases and J by 1 base, with 6 bases between them. The CDR3 covers 13 residues. Using a constant-region primer together with ProtoScript II reverse transcriptase, TCR beta cDNA was made from around 500 ng of total RNA. The TCR beta library was amplified through three nested multiplex PCR rounds in a modified ARM-PCR procedure. For 10 cycles apiece, the opening two PCR rounds ran with TRBV1-TRBV30 forward primers and a C-beta reverse primer. TCRdb itself ran the multiplex PCR reads through MiXCR, one entry per CDR3 protein. This sample has approximately 190,000 distinct CDR3 sequences, with 85% found just once. Without any cell sorting, roughly 20-33 mg of bulk tissue yielded co-extracted RNA and DNA.

The material sequenced was tumor tissue from primary liver carcinoma. V is TRBV10-3 and J is TRBJ1-1; D uncertain. The TCR comes from a man aged 35-49 years with primary liver carcinoma and hepatitis B virus infection. The CDR3 DNA is TGTGCCATCAGTGATCACCAGAACACTGAAGCTTTCTTT. It translates to CAISDHQNTEAFF.